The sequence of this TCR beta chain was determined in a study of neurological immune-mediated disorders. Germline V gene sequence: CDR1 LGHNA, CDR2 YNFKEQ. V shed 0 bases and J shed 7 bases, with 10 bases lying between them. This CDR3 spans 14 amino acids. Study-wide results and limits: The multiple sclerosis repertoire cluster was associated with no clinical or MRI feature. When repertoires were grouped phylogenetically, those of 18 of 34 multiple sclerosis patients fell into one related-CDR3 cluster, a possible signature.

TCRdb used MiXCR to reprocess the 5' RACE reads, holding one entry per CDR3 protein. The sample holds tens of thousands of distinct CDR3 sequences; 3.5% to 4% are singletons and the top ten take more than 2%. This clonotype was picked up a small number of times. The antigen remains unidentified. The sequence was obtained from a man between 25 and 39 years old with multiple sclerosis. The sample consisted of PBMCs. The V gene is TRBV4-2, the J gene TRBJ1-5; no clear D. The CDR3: CASSQDRVNQPQHF. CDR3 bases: TGTGCCAGCAGCCAAGATAGGGTTAACCAGCCCCAGCATTTT.